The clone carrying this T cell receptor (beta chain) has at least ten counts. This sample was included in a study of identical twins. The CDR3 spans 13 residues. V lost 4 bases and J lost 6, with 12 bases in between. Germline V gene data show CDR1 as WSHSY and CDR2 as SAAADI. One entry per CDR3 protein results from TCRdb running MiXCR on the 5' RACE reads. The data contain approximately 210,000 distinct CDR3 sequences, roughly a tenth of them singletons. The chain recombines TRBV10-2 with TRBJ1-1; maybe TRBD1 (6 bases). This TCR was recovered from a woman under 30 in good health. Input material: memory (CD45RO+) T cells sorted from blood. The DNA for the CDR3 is TGCGCCAGCAGTGTCCAACAGGGCTCTGAAGCTTTCTTT. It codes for CASSVQQGSEAFF.